The sequence of this T cell receptor (beta chain) was determined in a study of beta chain features in type 1 diabetes. Turning to the study itself: What patients shared with healthy donors was a similar profile of age, gender and cell yields.

Study-wide results and caveats: Moderate yet significant TCRB CDR3 shortening was seen in Type 1 diabetes patients in all four CD4+ subsets.

A CD45RO/CCR7/CD25/CD127/CD95/CD27 panel sorted naive, central memory, regulatory and stem cell-like memory CD4+ cells. Populations obtained by sorting all exceeded 95% purity. The CDR3 loop spans 17 amino acids. V was clipped by 3 bases and J by 4 bases; unmatched bases: 9. The germline CDR1 and CDR2 sequences are MGHRA and YSYEKL. Comments on this clone: The antigen remains undetermined.

Since all of the isolated RNA was reverse transcribed, expressed TCRB transcripts were what got sequenced. Sequencing used immunoSEQ multiplex PCR; TCRdb keeps in-frame clones, though not all of them. The sample lists 680,000 or so clones; 10% to 15% were seen once. The sequenced sample was naive CD4+ T cells from blood. The sequence was obtained from a man aged 18 to 30 with type 1 diabetes. This chain connects TRBV4-1 to TRBJ2-1, with 10 bases matching TRBD2. CDR3 protein: CASSQDVAGGLYNEQFF. The CDR3 nucleotides are TGCGCCAGCAGCCAGGACGTAGCGGGGGGTCTATACAATGAGCAGTTCTTC.